One sample yielded the 27 T cell receptor beta chains listed below, sequenced in a study of human T cells and chemical hapten exposure. MiXCR, applied by TCRdb to the RACE reads, yields one record per CDR3 protein. The sample lists 95,000 or so distinct CDR3 sequences; about an eighth were seen once. Described time point: patch test 2, 6 weeks after DPC sensitization. The treatment denotes: therapeutic diphenylcyclopropenone sensitization with weekly scalp DPC. The starting material was whole blood, obtained in connection with sensitization to the hapten diphenylcyclopropenone (DPC). Receptors were obtained from a woman aged 40 to 55 with alopecia areata. Some clones in this sample may be carry-over from other donors' samples.

This clonotype was seen ten or more times. The genes are TRBV20-1 and TRBJ2-1; 7 nucleotides align to TRBD2. The V gene end was trimmed by 3 bases and the J gene end by 3 bases; junction bases not matched to a gene: 5. CDR1 is DFQATT, CDR2 SNEGSKA, per germline (reference sequence). The CDR3 has 14 amino acids. The CDR3 region is CSASAGVVYNEQFF. The CDR3 coding sequence is TGCAGTGCTAGCGCGGGAGTGGTCTACAATGAGCAGTTCTTC.

The rearrangement joins TRBV6-5 to TRBJ2-2, with D possibly called TRBD1 or TRBD2 (5 bases each). This CDR3 is built from 15 residues. Germline-derived CDR1 and CDR2 are MNHEY and SVGAGI. Trimming stripped 0 bases from V and 4 bases from J, with 9 bases between. The CDR3 DNA follows: TGTGCCAGCAGTTACTCGAGGGGTTCCACCGGGGAGCTGTTTTTT. Amino acids: CASSYSRGSTGELFF.

This chain connects TRBV7-2 to TRBJ1-1, with D perhaps matching TRBD1 (5 bases). V was shortened by 2 bases and J by 5 bases, with 12 bases between the two germline ends. Germline CDR1 and CDR2: SGHTA and FQGNSA. The CDR3 has 14 residues. The CDR3 nucleotides read TGTGCCAGCAGCTTAAGAGGGGCAAGGACTGAAGCTTTCTTT. Translating it yields CASSLRGARTEAFF.

The chain combines TRBV19 with TRBJ2-1, with 10 nucleotides matching TRBD2. The V and J ends lost 2 bases and 6 bases, in that order; junction bases with no gene match: 4. CDR3 size: 15 residues. The germline V gene encodes CDR1 LNHDA and CDR2 SQIVND (reference sequence). The CDR3 is CASSITSGATNEQFF. The CDR3 DNA sequence: TGTGCCAGTAGTATAACTAGCGGGGCTACCAATGAGCAGTTCTTC. Combining the CDR3 with reference TRBV19 and TRBJ2-1 gives the whole variable domain DGGITQSPKYLFRKEGQNVTLSCEQNLNHDAMYWYRQDPGQGLRLIYYSQIVNDFQKGDIAEGYSVSREKKESFPLTVTSAQKNPTAFYLCASSITSGATNEQFFGPGTRLTVL.

This clonotype appeared many times. The chain joins TRBV5-4 to TRBJ1-2, with TRBD1 matching 7 bases. Germline assignment: CDR1 SGHNT and CDR2 YYREEE (reference sequence). After removal of 0 bases from V and 7 bases from J, the junction contained 3 bases not matched to a gene. The CDR3 spans 13 residues. CDR3 loop: CASSLERQGGYTF. In nucleotides, the CDR3 is TGTGCCAGCAGCTTGGAAAGACAGGGTGGCTACACCTTC.

The gene calls are TRBV5-4 and TRBJ2-3; 8 bases match TRBD2. CDR1 is SGHNT, CDR2 YYREEE, per germline (reference sequence). The CDR3 is 17 amino acids. J gave up 2 bases and V 4 bases, and 12 bases lay outside the gene matches. Here the CDR3 DNA reads TGTGCCAGCAGCGGAGCGATAAGCGGGAGATACACAGATACGCAGTATTTT. Amino acids: CASSGAISGRYTDTQYF.

This clonotype was detected a few times. The chain uses TRBV5-4 and TRBJ2-3, with 9 bases fitting TRBD2. The CDR3 runs 16 residues. Trimming cost V 4 bases and J 5 bases; bases outside gene matches: 11. Germline V lookup: CDR1 SGHNT, CDR2 YYREEE (reference sequence). The CDR3 bases are TGTGCCAGCAGCCCGGGACTAGCTCGAGGAGTAGATACGCAGTATTTT. This translates into CASSPGLARGVDTQYF. Complete variable domain (other parts from reference TRBV5-4 and TRBJ2-3): ETGVTQSPTHLIKTRGQQVTLRCSSQSGHNTVSWYQQALGQGPQFIFQYYREEENGRGNFPPRFSGLQFPNYSSELNVNALELDDSALYLCASSPGLARGVDTQYFGPGTRLTVL.

The chain links TRBV5-6 to TRBJ1-1, with 8 bases fitting TRBD1. Germline V gene sequence: CDR1 SGHDT, CDR2 YYEEEE. J lost 6 bases, V lost 3 bases, and 7 bases had no gene match. The CDR3 spans 14 residues. The CDR3 region has the DNA TGTGCCAGCAGCTGGGGCAGGGGGCAGGCTGAAGCTTTCTTT. The encoded protein is CASSWGRGQAEAFF. Looking up the rest from reference TRBV5-6 and TRBJ1-1 gives the full variable domain: DAGVTQSPTHLIKTRGQQVTLRCSPKSGHDTVSWYQQALGQGPQFIFQYYEEEERQRGNFPDRFSGHQFPNYSSELNVNALLLGDSALYLCASSWGRGQAEAFFGQGTRLTVV.

This clonotype was found a few times. V is TRBV11-2 and J is TRBJ2-1; D is ambiguous. The CDR3 is made up of 13 amino acids. Germline loops: CDR1 SGHAT, CDR2 FQNNGV. Trimming cost V 6 bases and J 5 bases, with 11 bases left between them. The CDR3 spells CASSPDRHNEQFF. CDR3 nucleotide sequence: TGTGCCAGCAGTCCGGACCGCCACAATGAGCAGTTCTTC.

This clonotype showed up many times. The V call is TRBV4-3, the J call TRBJ2-3, with 7 nucleotides matching TRBD2. This CDR3 comprises 17 residues. J was trimmed by 5 bases and V by 1 base; bases with no gene match: 12. The germline gives CDR1 LGHNA, CDR2 YSLEER. The CDR3 spells CASSQGRVAGVGDTQYF. In DNA form, the CDR3 reads TGCGCCAGCAGCCAAGGGAGGGTGGCGGGAGTTGGAGATACGCAGTATTTT.

This clonotype was observed many times. The V gene is TRBV7-9, the J gene TRBJ1-5; D possibly corresponds to TRBD1 (5 bases). CDR1 is SEHNR and CDR2 is FQNEAQ in the germline V gene (reference sequence). Trimming shortened V by 5 bases and J by 6 bases, and 17 bases separated the two germline ends. CDR3 length: 15 residues. The CDR3 DNA follows: TGTGCCAGCAGCCTACGGGGAGGGGAAGGTCAGCCCCAGCATTTT. It translates to CASSLRGGEGQPQHF.

This clonotype was observed at least ten times. Sequence at one end of the junction differs from germline and may be a read error. The rearrangement joins TRBV6-5 to TRBJ1-1; TRBD1 matches 7 bases. CDR3 length: 13 residues. Germline loops: CDR1 MNHEY, CDR2 SVGAGI. The CDR3 spells CASSDSGTDEAFF. CDR3 in DNA: TGTGCCAGCAGTGACTCCGGGACAGATGAAGCTTTCTTT.

In its sample, this clonotype was seen many times. V is TRBV29-1 and J is TRBJ1-1; 7 nucleotides match TRBD1. J was trimmed by 4 bases and V by 7 bases; bases with no gene match: 12. The germline gives CDR1 SQVTM, CDR2 ANQGSEA. The CDR3 runs to 14 residues. The CDR3 DNA reads TGCAGCGCCGCCGGAGGGGGCCTCGGCACTGAAGCTTTCTTT. This encodes CSAAGGGLGTEAFF.

This clonotype was detected many times. This rearrangement joins TRBV6-2 or TRBV6-3 to TRBJ2-7; maybe TRBD1 (6 bases). CDR3 length: 14 amino acids. CDR1 is MNHEY and CDR2 is SVGEGT in the germline V gene. With 7 bases removed from V and 2 bases from J, the gap between germline ends came to 15 bases. CDR3 loop: CASMPSRGAYEQYF. CDR3 nucleotide sequence: TGTGCCAGCATGCCCTCCAGGGGAGCCTACGAGCAGTACTTC.

This clonotype was seen many times. The chain employs TRBV10-3 and TRBJ2-6; TRBD1 agrees at 8 bases. The CDR3 totals 18 residues. The V and J ends lost 6 bases and 0 bases, in that order; junction bases with no gene match: 10. Germline assignment: CDR1 ENHRY and CDR2 SYGVKD. The CDR3 loop is CAISPRQGANSGANVLTF. The CDR3 region has the DNA TGTGCCATCAGCCCTCGGCAGGGGGCCAACTCTGGGGCCAACGTCCTGACTTTC.

The V and J genes are TRBV7-9 and TRBJ2-6; 8 nucleotides agree with TRBD1. Germline V gene sequence: CDR1 SEHNR, CDR2 FQNEAQ (reference sequence). With V trimmed by 4 bases and J by 0 bases, 11 bases remained unmatched. This CDR3 is built from 19 residues. CDR3 in DNA: TGTGCCAGCAGCTCCGGGCGGGACAGGACCGACTCTGGGGCCAACGTCCTGACTTTC. Translated, it gives CASSSGRDRTDSGANVLTF.

This clonotype was counted ten times or more. CDR3 in DNA: TGCAGCGTTGCCGGGCTGGGGCGGGATCGCACAGATACGCAGTATTTT. Protein product: CSVAGLGRDRTDTQYF. V is TRBV29-1 and J is TRBJ2-3; D may be TRBD2 (6 bases). Germline V gene sequence: CDR1 SQVTM, CDR2 ANQGSEA. V dropped 4 bases and J dropped 1 base, with 18 bases sitting between them. The CDR3 sequence is 16 residues long.

V is TRBV28 and J is TRBJ2-1; 8 bases are shared with TRBD1. The CDR3 has 14 amino acids. CDR1 is MDHEN, CDR2 SYDVKM, per germline. Trimming removed 5 bases from V and 7 bases from J; junction bases left unmatched: 7. The CDR3 DNA follows: TGTGCCAGCAGTACACAGGGGGAGGAGAATGAGCAGTTCTTC. Amino acids: CASSTQGEENEQFF.

This clonotype was observed many times. The V call is TRBV12-3 or TRBV12-4, the J call TRBJ1-2, with D uncertain. V dropped 3 bases and J dropped 4 bases, with 12 bases sitting between them. The CDR3 length is 14 residues. The CDR3 spells CASSFSGGTYGYTF. CDR3 sequence (DNA): TGTGCCAGCAGTTTTTCGGGAGGTACCTATGGCTACACCTTC.

V usage is TRBV30 and J usage is TRBJ1-1, with D perhaps TRBD1 (6 bases). This CDR3 is 15 amino acids long. The V end lost 2 bases, the J end lost 4 bases, and 17 bases lay between the germline ends. Germline V CDR1 and CDR2: GTSNPN, SVGIG (reference sequence). DNA for the CDR3: TGTGCCTGGAGTCCCCGGACTAGGGGGATCACTGAAGCTTTCTTT. Translated, it gives CAWSPRTRGITEAFF.

V usage is TRBV7-2 and J usage is TRBJ1-1; TRBD1 matches 8 bases. Germline values: CDR1 SGHTA, CDR2 FQGNSA. After removal of 3 bases from V and 4 bases from J, the junction contained 4 bases not matched to a gene. This CDR3 spans 14 amino acids. CDR3 loop: CASSFGQGGTEAFF. The CDR3 bases are TGTGCCAGCAGCTTCGGACAGGGCGGCACTGAAGCTTTCTTT.

This clonotype was seen at least ten times. V and J are TRBV6-5 and TRBJ1-1; TRBD1 matches 7 bases. The CDR3 loop spans 13 amino acids. J was trimmed by 4 bases and V by 7 bases; bases with no gene match: 6. Germline V gene sequence: CDR1 MNHEY, CDR2 SVGAGI. In nucleotides, the CDR3 is TGTGCCAGCAACGCAGGGGGATCCACTGAAGCTTTCTTT. This translates into CASNAGGSTEAFF.

This clonotype was recorded a few times. J is TRBJ1-2 and V is TRBV6-1; D is uncertain. CDR1 MNHNS and CDR2 SASEGT come from the germline V gene. CDR3 length: 16 amino acids. Trimming removed 4 bases from V and 6 bases from J, with 21 bases in between. CDR3 loop: CASSVRRALGRDGYTF. CDR3 DNA: TGTGCCAGCAGTGTTCGGAGGGCCTTGGGTAGAGATGGCTACACCTTC.

There are a few counts of this clonotype. The chain joins TRBV5-6 to TRBJ2-1, with 7 bases lining up with TRBD2. V dropped 3 bases and J dropped 5; count of bases not matched to a gene: 8. Germline V gene sequence: CDR1 SGHDT, CDR2 YYEEEE. CDR3 length: 15 amino acids. DNA for the CDR3: TGTGCCAGCAGCTCCCGATCTGCGGGAGACAATGAGCAGTTCTTC. Translated: CASSSRSAGDNEQFF.

Details on this clonotype: This may come from a read error, since a much larger clone is one base off. This rearrangement joins TRBV6-2 or TRBV6-3 to TRBJ1-5, with D perhaps TRBD1 (5 bases). The CDR3 has 14 residues. Germline V gene data show CDR1 as MNHEY and CDR2 as SVGEGT. Trimming took off 3 bases at V and 2 bases at J, with 8 bases between the two ends. In DNA form, the CDR3 reads TGTGCCAGCAGTTATTTACAGGGCAATCAGCCCCAGCATTTT. Translated, it gives CASSYLQGNQPQHF.

The rearrangement links TRBV20-1 to TRBJ1-1, with D possibly TRBD1 on 6 matching bases. This CDR3 region has 15 residues. In germline, CDR1 is DFQATT, CDR2 SNEGSKA (reference sequence). The V and J ends lost 0 bases and 5 bases respectively, with 16 bases between them. CDR3 nucleotides: TGCAGTGCTAGAGATACGGATCAGGGGAGTACTGAAGCTTTCTTT. Its translation is CSARDTDQGSTEAFF.

This clonotype was observed many times. CDR3: CSARDLARPGPRPAEAQETQYF. As DNA, the CDR3 is TGCAGTGCTAGAGATCTGGCTCGGCCAGGCCCCCGGCCCGCGGAAGCCCAAGAGACCCAGTACTTC. This rearrangement joins TRBV20-1 to TRBJ2-5; D is unresolved. Germline assignment: CDR1 DFQATT and CDR2 SNEGSKA (reference sequence). The CDR3 spans 22 residues. Trimming stripped 0 bases from V and 1 base from J, with 33 bases between.